This T cell receptor (beta chain) is drawn from a study of CD8+ T cells in alopecia areata. Broader study findings: Scalp and blood retained many expanded lesional clones during tofacitinib. Lesional tissue from the scalp (especially in alopecia totalis/universalis) showed higher clonality than normal scalp.

Germline-derived CDR1 and CDR2 are SQVTM and ANQGSEA. V dropped 2 bases and J dropped 4 bases, with 11 bases sitting between them. This CDR3 has 13 amino acids. This clone has just one count. What it binds is not known. After isolation, RNA underwent reverse transcription to generate cDNA as the sequencing template. The protocol was immunoSEQ multiplex PCR, while the TCRdb copy is restricted to in-frame clones and leaves out a portion. The sample records over 90,000 clones, 70% to 90% being singletons. As for treatment: oral pan-JAK inhibitor, 5-10 mg twice daily. The receptor comes from a human donor with alopecia areata. Source: CD8+ T cells sorted from blood, taken at roughly week 30, from a patient treated with tofacitinib. The chain joins TRBV29-1 to TRBJ1-1; unclear D gene. This chain's CDR3 is CSVEKGPSTEAFF. The CDR3 bases are TGCAGCGTTGAAAAGGGCCCGAGCACTGAAGCTTTCTTT.